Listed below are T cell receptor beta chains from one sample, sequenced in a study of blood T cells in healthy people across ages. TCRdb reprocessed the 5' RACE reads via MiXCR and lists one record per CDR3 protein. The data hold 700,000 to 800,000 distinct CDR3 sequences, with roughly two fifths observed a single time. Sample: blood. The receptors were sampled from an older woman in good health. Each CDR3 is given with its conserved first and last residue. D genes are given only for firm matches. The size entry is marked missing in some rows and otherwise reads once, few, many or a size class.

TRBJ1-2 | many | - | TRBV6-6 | TGTGCCAGCGTCTCGGCCCCGGGGAAATGGTATGGCTACACCTTC | CASVSAPGKWYGYTF
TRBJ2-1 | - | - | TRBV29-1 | TGCAGCGTTAGGTTGGACAATGAGCAGTTCTTC | CSVRLDNEQFF
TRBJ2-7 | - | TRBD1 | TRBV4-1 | TGCGCCAGCAGCCAACACGGGACAGCGACCGACGAGCAGTACTTC | CASSQHGTATDEQYF
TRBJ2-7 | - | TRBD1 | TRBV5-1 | TGCGCCAGCAGCGCGGGACAGGGGGTCCACGAGCAGTACTTC | CASSAGQGVHEQYF
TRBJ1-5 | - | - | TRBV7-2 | TGTGCCAGCAGCTTAGCATCGGGGGTTGGCAATCAGCCCCAGCATTTT | CASSLASGVGNQPQHF
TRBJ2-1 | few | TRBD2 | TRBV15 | TGTGCCACCAGAGGGAGGGGTTACAATGAGCAGTTCTTC | CATRGRGYNEQFF
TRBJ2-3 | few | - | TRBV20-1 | TGCAGTGCTCTCAAGGGGGGCACAGATACGCAGTATTTT | CSALKGGTDTQYF
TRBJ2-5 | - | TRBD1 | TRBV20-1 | TGCAGTGCTAGATCGGACAGGGACCCGTACTTC | CSARSDRDPYF
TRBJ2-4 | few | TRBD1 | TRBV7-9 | TGTGCCAGCAGCTCGCCTGTGACAGGGACCAGTCAAAACATTCAGTACTTC | CASSSPVTGTSQNIQYF
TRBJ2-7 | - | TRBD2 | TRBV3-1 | TGTGCCAGCCCAAGGGCTAGCGGCTACAATGAGCAGTACTTC | CASPRASGYNEQYF
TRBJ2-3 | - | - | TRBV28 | TGTGCCATTACCCCCGACAGGACTAGCACAGATACGCAGTATTTT | CAITPDRTSTDTQYF
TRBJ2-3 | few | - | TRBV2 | TGTGCCAGCAGGACAAATACGCAGTATTTT | CASRTNTQYF
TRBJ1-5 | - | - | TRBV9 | TGTGCCAGCAGCGTAGGGGATTCCAAGCAGCCCCAGCATTTT | CASSVGDSKQPQHF
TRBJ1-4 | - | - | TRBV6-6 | TGTGCCAGCAAGGACAACGCTAATGAAAAACTGTTTTTT | CASKDNANEKLFF
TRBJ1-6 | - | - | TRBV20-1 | TGCAGTGCTATGGATCTGACAGACAATAATTCACCCCTCCACTTT | CSAMDLTDNNSPLHF
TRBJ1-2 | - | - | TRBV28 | TGTGCCAGCTCCCGGGACCGGTACTATGGCTACACCTTC | CASSRDRYYGYTF
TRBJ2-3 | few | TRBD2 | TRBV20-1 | TGCAGTGCTATCGGGGGGGAAACTAGCACAGATACGCAGTATTTT | CSAIGGETSTDTQYF
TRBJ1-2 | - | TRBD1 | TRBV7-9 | TGTGCCAGCAGCGTAGGGACAGCTTACTATGGCTACACCTTC | CASSVGTAYYGYTF
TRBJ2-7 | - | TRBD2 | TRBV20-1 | TGCAGTGCTAGTGTCGCGGGGGGCGCCTCCGAGCAGTACTTC | CSASVAGGASEQYF
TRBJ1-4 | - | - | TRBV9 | TGTGCCAGCAGCCAGAGGGGGAGGCAAGAGGAAAAACTGTTTTTT | CASSQRGRQEEKLFF
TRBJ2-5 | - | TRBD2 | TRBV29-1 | TGCAGCGTTGAAGGTGGTCTAGCGGGGGGGCTTGGAGAGACCCAGTACTTC | CSVEGGLAGGLGETQYF
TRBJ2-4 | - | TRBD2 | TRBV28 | TGTGCCAGCAGTTTATGGAGGGAGGGGGCCAAAAACATTCAGTACTTC | CASSLWREGAKNIQYF
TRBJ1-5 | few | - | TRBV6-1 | TGTGCCAGCAGTGAAAGTTGGGCGGAAAATCAGCCCCAGCATTTT | CASSESWAENQPQHF
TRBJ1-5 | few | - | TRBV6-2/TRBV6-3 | TGTGCCAGCACTTTTTCCAGCAATCAGCCCCAGCATTTT | CASTFSSNQPQHF
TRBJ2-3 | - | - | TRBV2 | TGTGCCAGCATCAGGGACGTCGCAGATACGCAGTATTTT | CASIRDVADTQYF
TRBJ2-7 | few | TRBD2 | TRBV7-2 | TGTGCCAGCAGCTTAGACGGGACTAGCTTCTACGAGCAGTACTTC | CASSLDGTSFYEQYF